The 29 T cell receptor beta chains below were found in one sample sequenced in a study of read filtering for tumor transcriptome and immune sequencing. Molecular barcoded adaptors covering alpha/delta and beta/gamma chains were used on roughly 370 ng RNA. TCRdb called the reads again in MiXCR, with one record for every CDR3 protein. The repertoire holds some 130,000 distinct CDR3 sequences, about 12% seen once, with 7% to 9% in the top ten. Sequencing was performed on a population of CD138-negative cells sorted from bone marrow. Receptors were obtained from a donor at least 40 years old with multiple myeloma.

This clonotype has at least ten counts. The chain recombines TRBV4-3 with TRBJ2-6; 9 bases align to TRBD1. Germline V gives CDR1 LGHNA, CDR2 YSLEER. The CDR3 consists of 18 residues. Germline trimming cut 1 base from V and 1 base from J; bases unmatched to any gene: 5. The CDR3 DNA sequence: TGCGCCAGCAGCCAAGCTGGGACAGGGTTATCTGGGGCCAACGTCCTGACTTTC. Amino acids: CASSQAGTGLSGANVLTF.

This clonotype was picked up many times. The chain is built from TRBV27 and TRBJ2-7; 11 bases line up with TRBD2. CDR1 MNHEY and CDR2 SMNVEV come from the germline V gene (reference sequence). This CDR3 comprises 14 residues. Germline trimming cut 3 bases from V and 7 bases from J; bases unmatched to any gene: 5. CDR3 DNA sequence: TGTGCCAGCAGTTTGACTAGCGGGACACGAGAGCAGTACTTC. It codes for CASSLTSGTREQYF.

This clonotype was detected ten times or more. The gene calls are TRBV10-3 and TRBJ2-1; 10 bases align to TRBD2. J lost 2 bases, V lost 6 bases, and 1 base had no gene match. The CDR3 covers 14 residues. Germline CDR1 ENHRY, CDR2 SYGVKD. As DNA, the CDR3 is TGTGCCATCAGCCTAGCGGGAGCCTACAATGAGCAGTTCTTC. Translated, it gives CAISLAGAYNEQFF.

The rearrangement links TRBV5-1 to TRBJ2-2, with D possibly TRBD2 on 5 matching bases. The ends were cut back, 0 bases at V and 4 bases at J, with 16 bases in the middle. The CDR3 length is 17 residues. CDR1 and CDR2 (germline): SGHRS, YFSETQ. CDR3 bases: TGCGCCAGCAGCTTGGAAGTATCGGGGAAGCGCACCGGGGAGCTGTTTTTT. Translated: CASSLEVSGKRTGELFF.

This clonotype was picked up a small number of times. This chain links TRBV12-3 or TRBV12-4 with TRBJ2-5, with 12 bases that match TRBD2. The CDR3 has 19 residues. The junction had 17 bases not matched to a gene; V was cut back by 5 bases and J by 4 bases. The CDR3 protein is CASSPTSGSSLFFVETQYF. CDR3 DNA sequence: TGTGCCAGCAGTCCGACTAGCGGGAGTTCATTATTCTTTGTAGAGACCCAGTACTTC.

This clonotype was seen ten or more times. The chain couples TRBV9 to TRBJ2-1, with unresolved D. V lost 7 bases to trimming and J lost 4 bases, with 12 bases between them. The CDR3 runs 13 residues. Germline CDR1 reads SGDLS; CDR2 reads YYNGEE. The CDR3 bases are TGTGCCAGCGGGCTACCCCCATACAATGAGCAGTTCTTC. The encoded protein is CASGLPPYNEQFF.

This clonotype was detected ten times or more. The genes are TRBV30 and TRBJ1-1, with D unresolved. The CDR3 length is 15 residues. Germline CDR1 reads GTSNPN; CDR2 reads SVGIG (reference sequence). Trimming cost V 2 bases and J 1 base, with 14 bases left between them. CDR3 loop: CAWSLAAGKNTEAFF. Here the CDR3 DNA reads TGTGCCTGGAGTTTAGCAGCAGGAAAGAACACTGAAGCTTTCTTT.

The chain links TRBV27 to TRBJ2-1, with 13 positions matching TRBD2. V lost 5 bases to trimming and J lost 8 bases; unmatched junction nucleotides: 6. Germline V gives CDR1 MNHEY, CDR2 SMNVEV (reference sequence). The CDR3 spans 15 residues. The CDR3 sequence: CASSPGLAGRDEQFF. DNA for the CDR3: TGTGCCAGCAGTCCGGGACTAGCGGGACGCGATGAGCAGTTCTTC.

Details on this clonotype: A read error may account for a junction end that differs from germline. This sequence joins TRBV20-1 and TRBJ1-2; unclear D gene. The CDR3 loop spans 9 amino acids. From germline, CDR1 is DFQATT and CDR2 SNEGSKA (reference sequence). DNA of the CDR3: TGCGGTGCTAGAGATGGCTACACCTTC. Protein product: CGARDGYTF.

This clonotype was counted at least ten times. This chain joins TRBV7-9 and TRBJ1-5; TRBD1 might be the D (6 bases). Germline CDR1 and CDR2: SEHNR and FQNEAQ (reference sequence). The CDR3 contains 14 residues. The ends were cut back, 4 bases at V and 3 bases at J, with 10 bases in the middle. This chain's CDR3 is CASSSQGNNQPQHF. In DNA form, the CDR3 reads TGTGCCAGCAGCTCACAGGGCAACAATCAGCCCCAGCATTTT.

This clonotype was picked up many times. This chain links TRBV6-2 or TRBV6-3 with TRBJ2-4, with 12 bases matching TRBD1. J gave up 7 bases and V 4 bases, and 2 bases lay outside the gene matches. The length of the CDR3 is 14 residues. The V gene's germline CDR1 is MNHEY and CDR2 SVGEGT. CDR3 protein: CASSWDRGRNIQYF. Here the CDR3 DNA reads TGTGCCAGCAGTTGGGACAGGGGGCGGAACATTCAGTACTTC.

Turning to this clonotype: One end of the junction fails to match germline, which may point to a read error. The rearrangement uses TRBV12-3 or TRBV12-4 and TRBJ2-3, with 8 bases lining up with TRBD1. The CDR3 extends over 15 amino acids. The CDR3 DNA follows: TGTGCCGGCAGCGCCGACAGGGGATTCATAGATACGCAGTATTTT. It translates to CAGSADRGFIDTQYF.

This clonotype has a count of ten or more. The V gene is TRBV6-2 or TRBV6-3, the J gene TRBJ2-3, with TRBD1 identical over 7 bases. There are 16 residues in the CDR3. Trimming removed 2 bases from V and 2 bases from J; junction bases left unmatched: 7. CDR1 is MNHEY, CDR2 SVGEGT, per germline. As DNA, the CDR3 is TGTGCCAGCAGTTACGATCGGCAGGGGGACACAGATACGCAGTATTTT. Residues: CASSYDRQGDTDTQYF.

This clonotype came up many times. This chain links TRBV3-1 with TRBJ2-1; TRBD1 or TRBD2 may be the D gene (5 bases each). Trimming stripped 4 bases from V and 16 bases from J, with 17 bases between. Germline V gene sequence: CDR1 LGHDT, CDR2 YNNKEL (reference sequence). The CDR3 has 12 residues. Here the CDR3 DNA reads TGTGCCAGCAGCCCCACCGGAGGACACCGATTCTTC. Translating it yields CASSPTGGHRFF.

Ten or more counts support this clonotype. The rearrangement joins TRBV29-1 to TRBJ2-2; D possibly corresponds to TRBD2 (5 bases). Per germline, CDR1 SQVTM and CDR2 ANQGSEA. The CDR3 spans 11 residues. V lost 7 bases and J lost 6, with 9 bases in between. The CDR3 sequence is CSGAGAGELFF. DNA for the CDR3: TGCAGCGGTGCCGGGGCCGGGGAGCTGTTTTTT.

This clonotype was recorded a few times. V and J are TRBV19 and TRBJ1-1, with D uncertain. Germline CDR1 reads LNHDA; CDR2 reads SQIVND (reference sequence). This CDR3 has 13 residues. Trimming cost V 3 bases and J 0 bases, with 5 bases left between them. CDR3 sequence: CASSIGVNTEAFF. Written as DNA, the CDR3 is TGTGCCAGTAGTATCGGGGTGAACACTGAAGCTTTCTTT.

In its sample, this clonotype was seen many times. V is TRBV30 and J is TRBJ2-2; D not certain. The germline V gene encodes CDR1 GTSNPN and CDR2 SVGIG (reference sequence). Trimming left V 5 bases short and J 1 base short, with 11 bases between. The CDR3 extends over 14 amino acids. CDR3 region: CAWRGSGNTGELFF. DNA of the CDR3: TGTGCCTGGCGCGGCTCGGGGAACACCGGGGAGCTGTTTTTT.

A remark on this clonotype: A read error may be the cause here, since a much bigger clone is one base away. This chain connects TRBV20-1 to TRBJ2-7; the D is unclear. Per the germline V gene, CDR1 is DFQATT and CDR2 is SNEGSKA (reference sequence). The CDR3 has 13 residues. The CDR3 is CTAEIIGTYEQYF. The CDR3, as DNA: TGCACTGCTGAGATAATCGGTACCTACGAGCAGTACTTC.

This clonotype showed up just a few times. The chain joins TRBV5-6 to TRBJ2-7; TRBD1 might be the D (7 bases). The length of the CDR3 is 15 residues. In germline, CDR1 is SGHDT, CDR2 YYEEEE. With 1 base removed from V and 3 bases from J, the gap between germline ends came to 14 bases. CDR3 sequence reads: CASSLRQGGVYEQYF. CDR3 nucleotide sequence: TGTGCCAGCAGCTTGCGGCAGGGGGGAGTCTACGAGCAGTACTTC.

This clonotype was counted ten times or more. The CDR3 loop reads CASSLGDRAATEAFF. CDR3 nucleotide sequence: TGTGCCAGCAGCCTGGGGGACAGGGCGGCCACTGAAGCTTTCTTT. The rearrangement uses TRBV3-1 and TRBJ1-1, with 9 positions matching TRBD1. The V gene's germline CDR1 is LGHDT and CDR2 YNNKEL (reference sequence). Trimming removed 4 bases from V and 4 bases from J; junction bases left unmatched: 7. The CDR3 is 15 residues long.

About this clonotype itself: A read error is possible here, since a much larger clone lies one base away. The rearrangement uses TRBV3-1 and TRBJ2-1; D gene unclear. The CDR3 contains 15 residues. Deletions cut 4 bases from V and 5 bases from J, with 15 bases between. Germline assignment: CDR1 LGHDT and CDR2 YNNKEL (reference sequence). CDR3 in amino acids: CASSLGQERNNEQFF. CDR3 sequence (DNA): TGTGCCAGCAGCCTCGGTCAAGAGAGAAACAATGAGCAGTTCTTC.

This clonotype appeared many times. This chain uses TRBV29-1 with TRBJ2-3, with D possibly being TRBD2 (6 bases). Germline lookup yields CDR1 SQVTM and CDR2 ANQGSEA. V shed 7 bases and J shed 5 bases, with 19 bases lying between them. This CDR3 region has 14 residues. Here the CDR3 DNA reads TGCAGCGGATCCCTGAGGGAGGAGAGAGATACGCAGTATTTT. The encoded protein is CSGSLREERDTQYF.

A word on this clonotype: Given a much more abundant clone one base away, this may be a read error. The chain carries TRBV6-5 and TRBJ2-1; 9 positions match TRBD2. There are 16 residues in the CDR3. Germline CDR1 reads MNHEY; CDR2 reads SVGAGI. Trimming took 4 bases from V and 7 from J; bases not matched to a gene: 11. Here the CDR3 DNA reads TGTGCCAGCAGTTTAAACGGCGGGAGGGCATCAAATGAGCAGTTCTTC. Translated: CASSLNGGRASNEQFF.

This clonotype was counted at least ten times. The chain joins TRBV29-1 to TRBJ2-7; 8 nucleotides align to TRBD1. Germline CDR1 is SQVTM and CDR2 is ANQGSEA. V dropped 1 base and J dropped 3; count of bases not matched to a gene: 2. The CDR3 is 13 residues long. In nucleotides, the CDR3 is TGCAGCGTTGAAGGGACAGGGCACTACGAGCAGTACTTC. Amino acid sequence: CSVEGTGHYEQYF.

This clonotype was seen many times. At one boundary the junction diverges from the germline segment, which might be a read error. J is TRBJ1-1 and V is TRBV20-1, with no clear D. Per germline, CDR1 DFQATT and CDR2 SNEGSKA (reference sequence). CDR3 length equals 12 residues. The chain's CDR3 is CSAPLGTTEALF. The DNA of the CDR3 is TGCAGTGCCCCTTTAGGAACCACTGAAGCTCTCTTT.

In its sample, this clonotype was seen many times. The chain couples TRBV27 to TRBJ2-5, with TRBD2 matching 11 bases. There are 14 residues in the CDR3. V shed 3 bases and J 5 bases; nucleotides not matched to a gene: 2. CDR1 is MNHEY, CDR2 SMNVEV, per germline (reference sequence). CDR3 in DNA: TGTGCCAGCAGTTTTAGCGGGAGGGAGGAGACCCAGTACTTC. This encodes CASSFSGREETQYF.

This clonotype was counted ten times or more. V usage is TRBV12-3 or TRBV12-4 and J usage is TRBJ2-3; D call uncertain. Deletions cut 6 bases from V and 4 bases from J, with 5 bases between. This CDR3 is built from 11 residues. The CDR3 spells CASSSADTQYF. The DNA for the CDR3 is TGTGCCAGCAGCTCGGCAGATACGCAGTATTTT.

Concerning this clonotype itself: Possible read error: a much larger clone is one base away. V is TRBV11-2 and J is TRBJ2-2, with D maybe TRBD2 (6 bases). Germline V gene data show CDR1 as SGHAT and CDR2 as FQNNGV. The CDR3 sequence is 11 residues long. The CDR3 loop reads CASSDTGGLFF. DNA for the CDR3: TGTGCCAGCTCAGACACCGGGGGGCTGTTTTTT.

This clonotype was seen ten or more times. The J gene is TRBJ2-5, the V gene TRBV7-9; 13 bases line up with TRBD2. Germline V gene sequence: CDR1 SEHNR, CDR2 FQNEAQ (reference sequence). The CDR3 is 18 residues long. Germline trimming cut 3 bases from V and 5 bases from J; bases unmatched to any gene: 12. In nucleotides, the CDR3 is TGTGCCAGCAGCTTCCCCAGGACTAGCGGGAGCGTCAGGGAGACCCAGTACTTC. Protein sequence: CASSFPRTSGSVRETQYF.